Following are 29 T cell receptor beta chains from one sample sequenced in a study of beta chain features in type 1 diabetes. All of the isolated RNA was reverse transcribed, so expressed TCRB transcripts were sequenced. Generated by immunoSEQ multiplex PCR, the TCRdb table keeps only in-frame clones and is missing some. The sample lists 430,000 or so clones, about an eighth occurring once. Sequencing input: naive CD4+ T cells from blood. The receptors come from a young woman in good health.

The CDR3 is CASSEDEQYF. Written as DNA, the CDR3 is TGTGCCAGCAGCGAGGACGAGCAGTACTTC. This chain connects TRBV2 to TRBJ2-7; no firm D call. Germline values: CDR1 SNHLY, CDR2 FYNNEI. CDR3 length equals 10 residues. Trimming pared 6 bases from V and 5 bases from J, leaving 5 bases between.

This clone was counted ten times or more. This CDR3 is also generated by other DNA sequences in the sample. The rearrangement joins TRBV9 to TRBJ2-1, with D unclear. The CDR3 consists of 14 residues. CDR1 SGDLS and CDR2 YYNGEE come from the germline V gene. Trimming removed 0 bases from V and 4 bases from J, with 8 bases in between. This CDR3 is CASSVVSGYNEQFF. CDR3 coding DNA: TGTGCCAGCAGCGTAGTGTCGGGTTACAATGAGCAGTTCTTC.

The chain is built from TRBV19 and TRBJ2-4, with D possibly being TRBD1 or TRBD2 (5 bases each). The CDR3 totals 14 residues. The V gene lost 3 bases and the J gene lost 1 base, with 7 bases spanning the gap. CDR1 is LNHDA, CDR2 SQIVND, per germline (reference sequence). The CDR3 DNA follows: TGTGCCAGTAGTATGGGGGACGCCAAAAACATTCAGTACTTC. Residues: CASSMGDAKNIQYF.

This clone was seen a handful of times. The gene calls are TRBV7-3 and TRBJ2-7, with 10 nucleotides matching TRBD2. Germline values: CDR1 SGHTA, CDR2 FQGTGA. The CDR3 covers 13 residues. V was pared by 11 bases and J by 2 bases, with 6 bases of the junction left unmatched. In DNA form, the CDR3 reads TGTGCCGGTCCACTAGCGGGGCCCTACGAGCAGTACTTC. It translates to CAGPLAGPYEQYF.

This clone was observed a few times. The chain uses TRBV7-2 and TRBJ2-7; D possibly corresponds to TRBD1 (5 bases). The CDR3 spans 14 residues. Trimming left V 5 bases short and J 3 bases short, with 14 bases between. Germline CDR1 is SGHTA and CDR2 is FQGNSA. The CDR3 reads CASSLQGKGYEQYF. The DNA for the CDR3 is TGTGCCAGCAGCCTCCAGGGCAAAGGCTACGAGCAGTACTTC.

This clone was seen more than once but under ten times. The chain is built from TRBV5-4 and TRBJ1-5; 10 positions agree with TRBD1. V trimming: 5 bases; J trimming: 3 bases; junction bases outside the gene matches: 11. CDR3 length: 17 amino acids. Germline V CDR1 and CDR2: SGHNT, YYREEE (reference sequence). Written as DNA, the CDR3 is TGTGCCAGCAGTTCGACCGGGACAGGGGAGATCAATCAGCCCCAGCATTTT. Translated, it gives CASSSTGTGEINQPQHF.

The chain uses TRBV7-6 and TRBJ1-6; D is unresolved. The CDR3 is 17 amino acids. V lost 0 bases to trimming and J lost 5 bases, with 14 bases between them. Per germline, CDR1 SGHVS and CDR2 FNYEAQ. The CDR3 loop reads CASSLASGGLDNSPLHF. CDR3 coding DNA: TGTGCCAGCAGCTTAGCGTCCGGAGGGCTGGATAATTCACCCCTCCACTTT.

The V and J genes are TRBV7-8 and TRBJ1-4, with D perhaps TRBD1 (6 bases). CDR1 SGHVS and CDR2 FQNEAQ come from the germline V gene. V lost 3 bases, J lost 7 bases, and 12 bases lay in between. The CDR3 sequence is 14 residues long. The CDR3 reads CASSFSGDTEKLFF. CDR3 nucleotides: TGTGCCAGCAGCTTTTCAGGGGACACTGAAAAACTGTTTTTT.

The rearrangement uses TRBV12-5 and TRBJ1-3; the D is unclear. Germline V CDR1 and CDR2: LGHNT, FRNRAP. Trimming stripped 5 bases from V and 4 bases from J, with 9 bases between. This CDR3 is built from 13 residues. The CDR3 nucleotides read TGTGCTAGTGGTCGACCGGGAGGAAACACCATATATTTT. Translated, it gives CASGRPGGNTIYF.

This clone was found a few times. This chain links TRBV14 with TRBJ1-2; 9 nucleotides match TRBD1. The V and J ends lost 3 bases and 5 bases, in that order; junction bases with no gene match: 7. The CDR3 length is 15 residues. The germline CDR1 and CDR2 sequences are SGHDN and FVKESK. CDR3 nucleotides: TGTGCCAGCAGCCAGGGACAGGGAATTTCTTATGGCTACACCTTC. Translation gives CASSQGQGISYGYTF.

The V and J genes are TRBV2 and TRBJ2-7, with 8 bases fitting TRBD1. Trimming cost V 6 bases and J 0 bases; bases outside gene matches: 10. This CDR3 is 16 amino acids long. Germline values: CDR1 SNHLY, CDR2 FYNNEI. In DNA, the CDR3 is TGTGCCAGCAGACCCGGGGGACAGGCTGACTCCTACGAGCAGTACGTC. Amino acid sequence: CASRPGGQADSYEQYV.

This clone has a handful of counts. The chain joins TRBV5-1 to TRBJ2-5; D uncertain. The germline CDR1 and CDR2 sequences are SGHRS and YFSETQ. The CDR3 has 14 residues. V shed 0 bases and J shed 5 bases, with 11 bases lying between them. The CDR3 nucleotides read TGCGCCAGCAGCTTGGAACCAGTCTCGGAGACCCAGTACTTC. This gives the protein CASSLEPVSETQYF.

The V and J genes are TRBV5-1 and TRBJ2-7, with D perhaps being TRBD1 or TRBD2 (5 bases each). The V end lost 4 bases, the J end lost 3 bases, and 17 bases lay between the germline ends. Germline CDR1 reads SGHRS; CDR2 reads YFSETQ. This CDR3 has 15 amino acids. The DNA of the CDR3 is TGCGCCAGCAGCCACCCTCCCCAGGGAGTCTACGAGCAGTACGTC. Translating it yields CASSHPPQGVYEQYV.

The V call is TRBV9, the J call TRBJ1-5; D is undetermined. The CDR3 consists of 14 residues. With 0 bases removed from V and 9 bases from J, the gap between germline ends came to 13 bases. Germline-derived CDR1 and CDR2 are SGDLS and YYNGEE. As DNA, the CDR3 is TGTGCCAGCAGCGTAGGAGGAGGGTATCTGCCCCAGCATTTT. Translation: CASSVGGGYLPQHF.

The genes are TRBV11-2 and TRBJ2-1; TRBD2 might be the D (6 bases). Germline-derived CDR1 and CDR2 are SGHAT and FQNNGV. The V end was cut by 4 bases, the J end by 0 bases, with 16 bases between. The CDR3 extends over 17 amino acids. CDR3 residues: CASSSHYGGSSYNEQFF. For the CDR3, the DNA is TGTGCCAGCAGCTCCCATTACGGAGGGTCCTCCTACAATGAGCAGTTCTTC.

This clone was detected only a few times. This rearrangement joins TRBV7-9 to TRBJ1-5; no clear D. The length of the CDR3 is 13 residues. V was trimmed by 5 bases and J by 7 bases, leaving 12 bases between them. Germline V gives CDR1 SEHNR, CDR2 FQNEAQ (reference sequence). Here the CDR3 DNA reads TGTGCCAGCAGCGACTACGGGCGGCAGCCCCAGCATTTT. Its translation is CASSDYGRQPQHF. The whole variable domain, remainder taken from reference TRBV7-9 and TRBJ1-5, is DTGVSQNPRHKITKRGQNVTFRCDPISEHNRLYWYRQTLGQGPEFLTYFQNEAQLEKSRLLSDRFSAERPKGSFSTLEIQRTEQGDSAMYLCASSDYGRQPQHFGDGTRLSIL.

This clone was counted ten times or more. The genes are TRBV28 and TRBJ2-7; D not resolved. Germline CDR1 is MDHEN and CDR2 is SYDVKM. This CDR3 comprises 14 residues. V lost 4 bases and J lost 3, with 13 bases in between. CDR3 loop: CASSSSHTNYEQYV. CDR3 in DNA: TGTGCCAGCAGTTCATCACATACGAACTACGAGCAGTACGTC.

The sample holds a few counts of this clone. This rearrangement joins TRBV10-3 to TRBJ2-7, with D unclear. Per the germline V gene, CDR1 is ENHRY and CDR2 is SYGVKD. CDR3 length: 11 residues. V was trimmed by 4 bases and J by 6 bases, leaving 7 bases between them. The CDR3 bases are TGTGCCATCAGTGCCGGTACCGAGCAGTACGTC. Residues: CAISAGTEQYV.

This clone was picked up a small number of times. V is TRBV4-3 and J is TRBJ1-1; no clear D. The CDR3 extends over 15 amino acids. Germline V gene data show CDR1 as LGHNA and CDR2 as YSLEER. The V end lost 4 bases, the J end lost 3 bases, and 15 bases lay between the germline ends. CDR3 sequence reads: CASSLLRVVDTEAFF. CDR3 nucleotides: TGCGCCAGCAGCCTCCTAAGGGTGGTGGACACTGAAGCTTTCTTT.

This chain links TRBV5-1 with TRBJ2-3; D not certain. The CDR3 runs to 15 residues. V was pared by 0 bases and J by 0 bases, with 8 bases between. The germline gives CDR1 SGHRS, CDR2 YFSETQ. CDR3 coding DNA: TGCGCCAGCAGCTTGGGGCACGGGAGCACAGATACGCAGTATTTT. The encoded protein is CASSLGHGSTDTQYF.

The gene calls are TRBV15 and TRBJ2-6, with D perhaps TRBD1 (5 bases). The V end was cut by 1 base, the J end by 2 bases, with 9 bases between. This CDR3 spans 16 amino acids. From germline, CDR1 is LNHNV and CDR2 YYDKDF (reference sequence). The CDR3 DNA reads TGTGCCACCAGCAGAGGTGACAGTCCTGGGGCCAACGTCCTGACTTTC. Protein product: CATSRGDSPGANVLTF.

J is TRBJ1-2 and V is TRBV30, with no clear D. The CDR3 sequence is 15 residues long. The V end lost 4 bases, the J end lost 8 bases, and 23 bases lay between the germline ends. The germline CDR1 and CDR2 sequences are GTSNPN and SVGIG (reference sequence). CDR3 in amino acids: CAWTAGPSNLEGYTF. The CDR3 region has the DNA TGTGCCTGGACCGCCGGGCCCTCTAATTTAGAAGGCTACACCTTC.

This clone was observed a few times. V is TRBV10-3 and J is TRBJ1-1, with 7 bases matching TRBD1. With V trimmed by 3 bases and J by 2 bases, 9 bases remained unmatched. The CDR3 totals 16 residues. CDR1 and CDR2 (germline): ENHRY, SYGVKD. For the CDR3, the DNA is TGTGCCATCAGTGACCGCGGGGGACAGAGTAACACTGAAGCTTTCTTT. Its protein product is CAISDRGGQSNTEAFF.

In its sample, this clone was seen a few times. This sequence joins TRBV5-6 and TRBJ1-4, with 7 nucleotides matching TRBD1. V was pared by 4 bases and J by 8 bases, with 5 bases of the junction left unmatched. CDR3 length: 13 amino acids. Germline CDR1 SGHDT, CDR2 YYEEEE. The CDR3 DNA is TGTGCCAGCAGCAACCGGGACAGCGAAAAACTGTTTTTT. It translates to CASSNRDSEKLFF.

Only a few counts were recorded for this clone. The chain uses TRBV9 and TRBJ1-2; D not resolved. With 0 bases removed from V and 3 bases from J, the gap between germline ends came to 9 bases. CDR3 length: 14 amino acids. Germline V gene lookup returns CDR1 SGDLS and CDR2 YYNGEE. DNA for the CDR3: TGTGCCAGCAGCGTAGGAGGTGGCTACTATGGCTACACCTTC. It encodes CASSVGGGYYGYTF.

This clone was picked up a small number of times. V usage is TRBV28 and J usage is TRBJ2-1, with 9 positions matching TRBD1. This CDR3 has 16 residues. Looked up from germline, CDR1 is MDHEN and CDR2 is SYDVKM. The ends lost 2 bases at V and 1 base at J; junction bases unmatched: 3. CDR3 loop: CASSLAGTGSYNEQFF. The CDR3 DNA reads TGTGCCAGCAGTTTAGCCGGGACAGGGTCCTACAATGAGCAGTTCTTC.

This chain joins TRBV5-4 and TRBJ2-3, with D unclear. The length of the CDR3 is 16 residues. From germline, CDR1 is SGHNT and CDR2 YYREEE (reference sequence). Trimming stripped 3 bases from V and 0 bases from J, with 14 bases between. The DNA for the CDR3 is TGTGCCAGCAGCTCCTACTCGCGACGAAGCACAGATACGCAGTATTTT. The encoded protein is CASSSYSRRSTDTQYF.

The rearrangement uses TRBV29-1 and TRBJ2-2; 7 bases map to TRBD1. The germline CDR1 and CDR2 sequences are SQVTM and ANQGSEA. The J segment lost 4 bases and the V segment lost 1 base, leaving 6 bases of the junction unmatched. The CDR3 contains 15 residues. The CDR3 nucleotides are TGCAGCGTTGAAGCCAGGGGGAAAACCACCGGGGAGCTGTTTTTT. Translated, it gives CSVEARGKTTGELFF.

The chain couples TRBV15 to TRBJ2-3; D gene ambiguous. Between the trimmed V and J ends, which lost 0 bases and 5 bases, there was a span of 9 bases. CDR3 length: 14 residues. Germline V gives CDR1 LNHNV, CDR2 YYDKDF (reference sequence). CDR3 amino acids: CATSREGRGDTQYF. CDR3 DNA sequence: TGTGCCACCAGCAGAGAAGGGCGAGGAGATACGCAGTATTTT.